This record concerns one T cell receptor beta chain sequence. With 2 bases clipped from V and 6 bases from J, the junction kept 5 bases outside the gene matches. Germline values: CDR1 SGHRS, CDR2 YFSETQ. This CDR3 spans 15 amino acids. This sample is part of a study of human T cells and chemical hapten exposure. Time point defined: patch test 1, 2 weeks after DPC sensitization. Treatment noted: therapeutic diphenylcyclopropenone sensitization with weekly scalp DPC. Within the library, unique molecular identifiers were attached to each individual cDNA molecule. MiXCR was run by TCRdb on the RACE reads, yielding one entry per CDR3 protein. Of nearly 350,000 distinct CDR3 sequences in the sample, around 7% were seen once.

This specimen was whole blood, taken in connection with sensitization to the hapten diphenylcyclopropenone (DPC). The chain is built from TRBV5-1 and TRBJ2-7; TRBD2 matches at 13 bases. This TCR was sampled from a woman aged 18-29 years with alopecia areata. Some clones in this sample may be carry-over from other donors' samples. The CDR3 region is CASSFQTSGGSEQYF. Here the CDR3 DNA reads TGCGCCAGCAGCTTCCAGACTAGCGGGGGGTCCGAGCAGTACTTC.